Listed here is a single T cell receptor beta chain. This clonotype was detected only a few times. The specificity of this receptor is unknown. No base qualities exist here, and no much larger clone lies one base off it. Trimming accounts for 6 bases at V and 7 bases at J, while the number of junction bases matched to no gene is 6. Based on the germline V gene, the CDR1 and CDR2 sequences are KGHSH and LQKENI. Measured from the cysteine to the phenylalanine, the CDR3 is 13 residues long. Only the CDR3 part of the read is kept: 39 bases, read in frame from the first base. The sample belongs to a study of CD8 T cells in ankylosing spondylitis (dated by TCRdb to about 2017). In the study overall: To find TCR variants linked to disease, the study profiled T cell receptor beta repertoires in ankylosing spondylitis patients and healthy donors. The full study cohort comprised about 23 ankylosing spondylitis patients and 85 to 120 healthy donors. Peripheral blood was sampled, and synovial fluid was additionally collected from ankylosing spondylitis patients.

Overall study outcomes, separate from this receptor: Some motif variants were previously reported in synovial fluid and blood of reactive arthritis patients, suggesting common disease-initiation mechanisms. The disease-linked clones were reported as significantly enriched in matched synovial fluid samples from ankylosing spondylitis patients. The disease-linked clones showed a CD8+ phenotype and occurred at relatively low frequencies in peripheral blood. A TCR beta motif made up of several highly homologous amino acid variants appeared to be characteristic of blood from ankylosing spondylitis patients.

Instrument on record: Illumina HiSeq 2500. TCR beta libraries were prepared by quantitative 5'-RACE with molecular barcodes. The paper's data handling went like this. A new computational method based on a probabilistic model of VDJ rearrangement was used to identify disease-linked TCR variants. TCRdb reanalyzed the raw reads on its own, using fastp at Q25 for trimming and MiXCR for clone calling, and kept in-frame beta chains. Each entry merges the rows of one CDR3 protein and shows their most common DNA and genes. It is TCRdb's table, rather than the study itself, that gives the V and J calls and clone size. In this sample the table shows under 850,000 distinct CDR3 sequences, 15% to 20% of which occur a single time. The top ten hold roughly a fifth of the sample.

The sample consisted of blood, either unsorted or a sorted T cell fraction (not recorded which). The chain uses TRBV18 and TRBJ1-3; 7 junctional bases match TRBD1. The source is a male donor with ankylosing spondylitis. The bases read TGTGCCAGCTCCCCAGGGACAGATAACACCATATATTTT. This encodes CASSPGTDNTIYF.